This TCR beta chain was sequenced during a study of cytomegalovirus exposure and HLA in healthy donors. Points on this clone: Its antigen remains unknown.

PCR involved 60 Vbeta and 13 Jbeta primers. Clones were sequenced by immunoSEQ multiplex PCR, and TCRdb holds only the in-frame ones, with some missing. The listing records 90,000 to 100,000 clones. V shed 5 bases and J 3 bases; nucleotides not matched to a gene: 8. The V gene's germline CDR1 is MNHEY and CDR2 SVGAGI. CDR3 length equals 15 residues. Study results and caveats: Cytomegalovirus status, reportedly, was diagnosed with high specificity and sensitivity by the classifier. Presence/absence results assume similar sequencing depth per donor, which may not hold.

The rearrangement uses TRBV6-5 and TRBJ2-3; TRBD1 matches at 7 bases. The sample taken for sequencing was PBMCs. This receptor was obtained from a woman in her 30s in good health and CMV-seronegative. The chain's CDR3 is CASSQDREGTDTQYF. CDR3 DNA: TGTGCCAGCAGTCAAGACAGGGAAGGTACAGATACGCAGTATTTT.